Reported below is one T cell receptor (beta chain). What it binds is not known. The source of the sample is a study of CD4 T cell repertoires in COVID-19. The overall study: After approximately nine days of IL-2 expansion, CFSE-low cells were relabeled and restimulated with other coronavirus spikes. Study results and caveats: Between about 6 and 28% of SARS-CoV-2 clonotypes also appeared in SARS-CoV and/or HKU1 spike cultures.

TCRdb's copy holds only in-frame clones and misses some; the assay was immunoSEQ multiplex PCR. The profile shows about 75,000 clones, about 80% of them singletons. With 4 bases clipped from V and 6 bases from J, the junction kept 6 bases outside the gene matches. This CDR3 comprises 16 residues. The germline gives CDR1 SGHRS, CDR2 YFSETQ. Sequencing was done directly on freshly isolated, uncultured memory T cells. The genes are TRBV5-1 and TRBJ2-3, with 15 nucleotides matching TRBD2. The sequencing used CD4+ T cells from peripheral blood, collected after recovery from COVID-19. This receptor was identified in a human donor who had COVID-19. The CDR3 here is CASSGGLAGGGDTQYF. The DNA of the CDR3 is TGCGCCAGCAGCGGGGGACTAGCGGGAGGAGGGGATACGCAGTATTTT.